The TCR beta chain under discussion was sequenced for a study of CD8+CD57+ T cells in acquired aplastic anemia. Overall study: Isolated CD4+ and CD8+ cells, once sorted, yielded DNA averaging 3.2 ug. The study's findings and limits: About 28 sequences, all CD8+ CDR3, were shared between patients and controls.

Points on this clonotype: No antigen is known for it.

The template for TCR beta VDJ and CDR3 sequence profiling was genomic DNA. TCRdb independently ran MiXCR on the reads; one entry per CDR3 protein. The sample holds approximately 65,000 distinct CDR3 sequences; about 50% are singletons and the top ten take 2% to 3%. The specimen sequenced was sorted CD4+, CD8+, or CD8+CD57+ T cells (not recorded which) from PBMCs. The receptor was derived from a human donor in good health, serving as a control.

The CDR3 coding sequence is TGTGCCAGCAGCAGGGGACTAGCGGGAGAGACCCAGTACTTC. Its protein is CASSRGLAGETQYF. The chain uses TRBV7-3 and TRBJ2-5, with 12 bases identical to TRBD2. The CDR3 length is 14 residues. Per the germline V gene, CDR1 is SGHTA and CDR2 is FQGTGA. Germline trimming cut 5 bases from V and 4 bases from J; bases unmatched to any gene: 2. The full variable domain, rest sourced from reference TRBV7-3 and TRBJ2-5, is GAGVSQTPSNKVTEKGKYVELRCDPISGHTALYWYRQSLGQGPEFLIYFQGTGAADDSGLPNDRFFAVRPEGSVSTLKIQRTERGDSAVYLCASSRGLAGETQYFGPGTRLLVL.